This T cell receptor beta chain emerged from a study of cytomegalovirus exposure and HLA in healthy donors (dated by TCRdb to 2016 to 2017). Concerning the study at large: An earlier analysis of under 600 of the donors reported approximately 300 Gb of sequence data and 100 million to 130 million unique TCR beta sequences from 150 million to 200 million T cells. The study combined high-throughput TCR immunosequencing, statistical association of individual TCRs with disease status, and machine learning to predict cytomegalovirus infection status. A separate validation cohort of 90 to 150 different subjects was used in addition to the roughly 700-subject first cohort. Donor age, sex, ethnicity and CMV serostatus were collected together with the repertoire data. Genome-wide SNP genotypes for about 60% of the roughly 700 donors were used in a later genetic analysis, which treated that subset as a discovery cohort. Of the 300 to 500 genotyped donors, approximately 80% were placed in the genetic ancestry cluster associated with self-reported Caucasian donors. The study was designed to test whether signatures of past pathogen exposure could be identified by cataloging public T cell receptors. Using immunosequencing, the study profiled T cell repertoires from 666 subjects and related those repertoires to cytomegalovirus serostatus. About five DR-DQ haplotypes were treated as single units for association and clustering because of strong linkage in the cohort. Both class I and class II loci were covered by HLA typing, at four-digit resolution. The number of typed donors differed by locus: about 620-640 for A, B, C, DRB1 and DQB1; 522 for DQA1; some 590 for DPA1; and roughly 450 for DPB1. Rather than drawing on any new phenotypic data, the later analysis identified candidate immune exposures from TCR beta sequences and the way those sequences occurred across donors. Roughly 300 gigabases of sequencing data and roughly 80 million unique TCR sequences made up an early release that covered roughly 670 HLA-typed donors. In a later analysis, previously published TCR beta repertoires from about 640 donors were re-analyzed and high-resolution HLA genotyping was added so that TCR occurrence patterns could be studied. An earlier analysis of several hundred of the donors applied high-throughput TCR beta sequencing to assess whether each TCR beta V gene segment acted as functional or pseudogenic. Among roughly 400 genotyped donors of the cohort, an average of around 250,000 unique TCR beta nucleotide sequences was sequenced per donor, of which about 19% were non-productive. Every discovery cohort repertoire had been produced on one sequencing platform. Study-wide conclusions, independent of this receptor: Because HLA typing was unavailable for some donors at each locus, only the typed subset was used in association tests. Specific HLA alleles were associated with 15,000 to 20,000 TCR beta sequences at a false discovery rate of 0.05 in a later analysis. In vitro tests confirmed that a few of the cytomegalovirus-associated TCR beta chains recognize cytomegalovirus antigens. A later analysis found that most CMV-associated TCR beta chains appeared HLA-restricted, with HLA associations seemingly driven largely by CMV exposure. Compared with the roughly 720-donor mean, donors in an Asian-associated ancestry cluster had fewer N-insertions in productive TCRs, according to a later genetic analysis. The earlier analysis of about 600 of the donors excluded roughly 17 rarely observed V segments, including chromosome 9 orphons, because counts were too low. In the study, some 180 TCR beta chains were listed as associated with cytomegalovirus. The presence/absence analyses assumed that sequencing depth was roughly uniform across donors, and that assumption may not be true. Cytomegalovirus status was reported to be diagnosed by the classifier with high specificity and sensitivity in both the original and validation cohorts. Linkage disequilibrium might explain the correlated functional status among segregating V segments, but an unknown experimental factor could not be ruled out. Assigning TCR associations to individual alleles was difficult when HLA alleles, especially DR and DQ, strongly co-occurred. The sequencing pipeline was judged likely to have produced a cluster of highly shared sequence variants as a technical artifact. A later genetic analysis associated a missense DCLRE1C variant with V-gene and J-gene trimming of TCR beta chains, and an independent cohort replicated the association. In an earlier analysis of fewer than 700 of the donors, most TCR beta V segments appeared in productive rearrangements about 87% or about 30% of the time, broadly matching IMGT annotations. While some public TCRs were present in many individuals, most TCR sequences turned up only very rarely across donors. Immune exposure information for the cohort was limited to CMV serostatus. A further reported finding was that TCR beta sequences accurately predicted the HLA-A and HLA-B alleles for most subjects in the first cohort. A later analysis reported that several top co-occurrence clusters appeared linked to parvovirus B19, influenza, CMV and Epstein-Barr virus. According to the authors, the approach could potentially be generalized to other disease states and immunological phenotypes. A later analysis found that TCR association rates varied across HLA loci, with DRB1 alleles showing the most associated TCRs and HLA-C alleles the fewest. A later analysis found that HLA-associated TCR beta chains were more clonally expanded and had lower generation probabilities than equally common non-associated chains. This cohort had only TCR beta chains sequenced, and the lack of alpha or paired-chain data limited which features could be detected.

In total, around 600 healthy bone marrow donors made up the cohort. At the time of sampling, all cohort members were nominally healthy, though unrecorded immune exposures were likely present. The donor was CMV seronegative and belonged to the group of 350 to 400 seronegative cohort members. A peripheral blood sample was provided by each donor, and peripheral blood mononuclear cells were used for TCR beta sequencing. The Qiagen DNeasy Blood Extraction Kit was used to extract genomic DNA from the blood cell samples. Libraries were built with the immunoSEQ multiplex PCR assay. A mixture of 60 forward primers for TCR Vbeta segments and 13 reverse primers for TCR Jbeta segments was used in the multiplex PCR. A multiplex PCR assay on genomic DNA amplified the CDR3 region of rearranged TCR beta genes. The amplified TCR beta libraries were sequenced on the Illumina HiSeq System as 87-base-pair reads. The authors' pipeline ran thus. In a later analysis, roughly 80 million unique TCR beta chains were counted across the 690 or so repertoires, and roughly 11 million of these chains were shared by at least two donors. To remove PCR and sequencing errors, raw reads were error-corrected and collapsed into unique sequences using a nearest-neighbor algorithm that merged closely related sequences. CDR3 sequences were aligned to IMGT reference sequences to assign V, D and J gene segments. For a sequence to be retained, at least a six-nucleotide match to both a V gene segment and a J gene segment was required. Rearrangements were called productive when the CDR3 lacked stop codons and stayed in frame with V and J; all others were non-productive. Following IMGT convention, CDR3 was defined as the stretch from the second conserved V-encoded cysteine to the conserved J-encoded phenylalanine. The earlier analysis of about 620 of the donors excluded sequences that lacked an unambiguous match to a single V gene segment. An earlier analysis of around 600 of the donors classified V segments as functional when productive rearrangements were above 56.7% and as segregating when the standard deviation between donors was above 5%. A statistical classification framework was developed to diagnose cytomegalovirus status using the catalog of TCR beta chain sequences. In a later analysis, TCR nucleotide sequences were compared against IMGT/GENE-DB human TR gene sequences so that V and J genes could be assigned. A later analysis assigned CDR3 sequences and most-parsimonious VDJ recombination scenarios with the TCRdist pipeline. In a later analysis, every TCR beta chain was defined by the combination of its CDR3 amino acid sequence and its V-gene family, and reads without a unique V-gene family were dropped. As a way to deal with suspected cross-contamination and a sequencing artifact, a later analysis dropped under 600 nucleotide sequences that were highly shared and had low generation probability. In a later analysis, a clonal expansion index was calculated for each public chain from normalized within-repertoire ranks of inferred template counts. Generation probabilities in a later analysis came from a VDJ recombination model fitted to out-of-frame rearrangements, and those results were checked against IGoR. In a later analysis, hypergeometric tests were used to score TCR-TCR, TCR-HLA and TCR-CMV co-occurrence, with a repertoire-size bias correction applied to TCR pairs. A later analysis estimated false discovery rates by permuting HLA or CMV assignments 20 times. In a later analysis, co-occurring TCRs were grouped using DBSCAN, with TCRdist sequence similarity added in when clustering inside HLA-allele-positive subsets. Repertoires with fewer than 30,000 or more than 120,000 public chains were left out of co-occurrence clustering, as were four to six repertoires with anomalous nucleotide sharing. TCRdb provides this immuneACCESS table in a form limited to in-frame rearrangements. Some clones are lacking; in checked studies, under half of them reflect an unresolved V gene, and why the rest are absent is not known. That table gives V, J and clone size, and the DNA gave D and trimming. The table for this sample lists about 150,000 clones; roughly four fifths of them were counted only once. Roughly 1.4% of the sample rests with the top ten.

Regarding this clone: Its antigen specificity is not known. Base qualities were left out, and no much larger clone turns up one base away.

Specimen: PBMCs. The sequence came from a man aged 18 to 30 in good health and CMV-seronegative.

The nucleotide sequence is TGTGCCAGCAGCAATCCGGGACAGGGATCGTCCGAGCAGTACTTC. Its amino acids are CASSNPGQGSSEQYF. The chain was built from TRBV6-1 and TRBJ2-5; 9 bases in between match TRBD1. The J call may be faulty, since TRBJ2-7 better matches the DNA end. The cysteine opens and the phenylalanine closes a CDR3 of 15 amino acids. Only the CDR3 region is kept as DNA, spanning 45 bases read in frame from base 1. CDR1 MNHNS and CDR2 SASEGT are derived from the germline V gene.